Shown below are 22 T cell receptor beta chains from a single sample sequenced in a study of T-cell reconstitution after alpha-beta-depleted transplantation in children. Preparation of the TCRbeta library involved a method that used unique molecular identifiers. One entry per CDR3 protein results from TCRdb running MiXCR on the PCR reads. The table shows 450,000 to 500,000 distinct CDR3 sequences, with 12% occurring only once. Sequences were derived from PBMCs from the stem cell graft donor, sampled from the stem cell graft. These receptors were obtained from a human donor who donated a stem cell graft to a child with combined immunodeficiency.

This rearrangement joins TRBV20-1 to TRBJ2-2; the D is unclear. The V gene lost 4 bases and the J gene lost 2 bases, with 11 bases spanning the gap. This CDR3 contains 14 residues. Per germline, CDR1 DFQATT and CDR2 SNEGSKA (reference sequence). As DNA, the CDR3 is TGCAGTGCTATCGGAACTACCAACACCGGGGAGCTGTTTTTT. Translated, it gives CSAIGTTNTGELFF.

This clonotype turned up a few times. The gene calls are TRBV5-8 and TRBJ2-7; maybe TRBD1 (6 bases). CDR1 SGHTS and CDR2 YDEGEE come from the germline V gene. Trimming cost V 5 bases and J 2 bases, with 17 bases left between them. CDR3 length: 15 amino acids. The CDR3 is CASSHPGTTTYEQYF. In DNA form, the CDR3 reads TGTGCCAGCAGTCACCCCGGGACAACAACCTACGAGCAGTACTTC.

This clonotype occurred many times. J is TRBJ2-1 and V is TRBV20-1; the D gene could be TRBD1 or TRBD2 (6 bases each). Germline values: CDR1 DFQATT, CDR2 SNEGSKA (reference sequence). V was clipped by 4 bases and J by 1 base, with 14 bases between them. This CDR3 spans 15 amino acids. The CDR3 DNA follows: TGCAGTGCTAACCCCGGGGGCCGGTCCTACAATGAGCAGTTCTTC. Translation gives CSANPGGRSYNEQFF.

This clonotype was picked up many times. The CDR3 is CSALLAADTQYF. CDR3 sequence (DNA): TGCAGTGCTTTACTAGCGGCAGATACGCAGTATTTT. The chain is built from TRBV20-1 and TRBJ2-3, with 8 bases identical to TRBD2. After removal of 5 bases from V and 4 bases from J, the junction contained 2 bases not matched to a gene. This CDR3 region has 12 residues. Per germline, CDR1 DFQATT and CDR2 SNEGSKA (reference sequence).

This clonotype turned up a few times. This rearrangement joins TRBV6-5 to TRBJ2-1, with 10 bases lining up with TRBD2. V shed 2 bases, J shed 0 bases, and the junction held 10 bases outside the gene matches. Germline V gene data show CDR1 as MNHEY and CDR2 as SVGAGI. This CDR3 is 19 amino acids long. The CDR3 reads CASSYAGLAGAHSYNEQFF. The CDR3 DNA follows: TGTGCCAGCAGTTACGCCGGTCTAGCGGGGGCCCACTCCTACAATGAGCAGTTCTTC.

There are a few counts of this clonotype. The chain employs TRBV12-3 or TRBV12-4 and TRBJ2-5, with TRBD2 as a possible D gene (6 bases). This CDR3 has 14 residues. V lost 2 bases to trimming and J lost 5 bases, with 12 bases between them. CDR3 in amino acids: CASSLPGGGETQYF. CDR3 sequence (DNA): TGTGCCAGCAGTTTACCCGGGGGTGGGGAGACCCAGTACTTC.

The chain's CDR3 is CASSSPPSYEQYF. DNA of the CDR3: TGTGCCAGCAGCTCCCCTCCTTCCTACGAGCAGTACTTC. The chain has TRBV7-9 and TRBJ2-7; D ambiguous. The CDR3 runs 13 residues. CDR1 is SEHNR, CDR2 FQNEAQ, per germline (reference sequence). V gave up 4 bases and J gave up 1 base, with 8 bases separating them. The whole variable domain, remainder taken from reference TRBV7-9 and TRBJ2-7, is DTGVSQNPRHKITKRGQNVTFRCDPISEHNRLYWYRQTLGQGPEFLTYFQNEAQLEKSRLLSDRFSAERPKGSFSTLEIQRTEQGDSAMYLCASSSPPSYEQYFGPGTRLTVT.

This clonotype was detected many times. The chain is built from TRBV10-3 and TRBJ2-1, with a possible D match to TRBD2 (5 bases). Germline V lookup: CDR1 ENHRY, CDR2 SYGVKD. The CDR3 runs 14 residues. The V gene lost 3 bases and the J gene lost 4 bases, with 10 bases spanning the gap. The CDR3: CAISEGRGYNEQFF. For the CDR3, the DNA is TGTGCCATCAGTGAAGGTCGGGGTTACAATGAGCAGTTCTTC.

This chain uses TRBV27 with TRBJ2-7; the match to TRBD2 covers 16 bases. Losses at the gene ends were 6 bases for V and 6 bases for J; bases not matched to a gene: 14. Per germline, CDR1 MNHEY and CDR2 SMNVEV (reference sequence). There are 18 residues in the CDR3. The CDR3 spells CASRKTGLAGGPVSEQYF. CDR3 DNA: TGTGCCAGCAGAAAGACGGGACTAGCGGGGGGGCCTGTCAGCGAGCAGTACTTC.

The chain uses TRBV7-8 and TRBJ2-5, with 9 bases matching TRBD2. V was pared by 5 bases and J by 5 bases, with 6 bases of the junction left unmatched. Germline V CDR1 and CDR2: SGHVS, FQNEAQ. The CDR3 runs 14 residues. This CDR3 is CASSRGGAGETQYF. CDR3 sequence (DNA): TGTGCCAGCAGCCGCGGGGGGGCCGGGGAGACCCAGTACTTC.

The J gene is TRBJ2-1, the V gene TRBV9, with D perhaps being TRBD1 or TRBD2 (6 bases each). The V end was cut by 2 bases, the J end by 5 bases, with 17 bases between. There are 16 residues in the CDR3. Germline V gene lookup returns CDR1 SGDLS and CDR2 YYNGEE. This CDR3 reads CASSVGGGQGHNEQFF. The CDR3 DNA reads TGTGCCAGCAGCGTCGGAGGGGGGCAGGGCCACAATGAGCAGTTCTTC.

This chain connects TRBV7-2 to TRBJ2-4, with D possibly called TRBD1 or TRBD2 (6 bases each). CDR3 length: 16 residues. The V gene lost 1 base and the J gene lost 7 bases, with 17 bases spanning the gap. Germline-derived CDR1 and CDR2 are SGHTA and FQGNSA. CDR3 nucleotide sequence: TGTGCCAGCAGCTTAGGAAGAAACAGGGACTTGAACATTCAGTACTTC. The encoded protein is CASSLGRNRDLNIQYF.

The chain combines TRBV4-3 with TRBJ2-7; 8 positions agree with TRBD2. Trimming took 2 bases from V and 9 from J; bases not matched to a gene: 15. Germline V gene sequence: CDR1 LGHNA, CDR2 YSLEER. This CDR3 region has 16 residues. The CDR3 loop reads CASSQNIAGSAGRQYF. The CDR3 nucleotides are TGCGCCAGCAGCCAAAACATAGCGGGGTCAGCCGGGAGGCAGTACTTC.

This clonotype was counted ten times or more. The V and J genes are TRBV7-2 and TRBJ1-1, with unresolved D. The V end lost 1 base, the J end lost 1 base, and 7 bases lay between the germline ends. CDR3 length equals 14 residues. CDR1 is SGHTA, CDR2 FQGNSA, per germline. The CDR3 nucleotides read TGTGCCAGCAGCTTAGGGGCAGGGAACACTGAAGCTTTCTTT. It yields the protein CASSLGAGNTEAFF.

V and J are TRBV12-3 or TRBV12-4 and TRBJ2-7; D may be TRBD1 (6 bases). Trimming stripped 1 base from V and 9 bases from J, with 19 bases between. The CDR3 runs to 15 residues. The CDR3: CASSLGAGVNDGQYF. CDR3 bases: TGTGCCAGCAGTTTAGGGGCAGGGGTTAACGACGGGCAGTACTTC.

In this sample, this clonotype turned up many times. The CDR3 bases are TGTGCCAGCAGTTCGAGAGCGGGGGGGATTGGGGAGACCCAGTACTTC. Its translation: CASSSRAGGIGETQYF. The chain is built from TRBV12-3 or TRBV12-4 and TRBJ2-5, with 10 positions matching TRBD2. The CDR3 is 16 amino acids. J lost 5 bases, V lost 4 bases, and 10 bases had no gene match.

The DNA of the CDR3 is TGCGCCAGCAGCCACCGGGGAGCGGAGACCTCCTACGAGCAGTACTTC. Residues: CASSHRGAETSYEQYF. The V gene is TRBV5-1, the J gene TRBJ2-7, with D perhaps matching TRBD2 (5 bases). Trimming pared 4 bases from V and 0 bases from J, leaving 17 bases between. Germline values: CDR1 SGHRS, CDR2 YFSETQ. The CDR3 covers 16 residues.

This clonotype was seen more than once but under ten times. The chain is built from TRBV28 and TRBJ1-1, with a tentative D call TRBD1 (6 bases). The V gene lost 5 bases and the J gene lost 0 bases, with 19 bases spanning the gap. Germline CDR1 MDHEN, CDR2 SYDVKM. The CDR3 loop spans 17 amino acids. CDR3 coding DNA: TGTGCCAGCAGTGTGTTTTCAGGGGCCGGTATGAACACTGAAGCTTTCTTT. It codes for CASSVFSGAGMNTEAFF.

The chain carries TRBV10-3 and TRBJ2-7, with 7 nucleotides matching TRBD1. Germline values: CDR1 ENHRY, CDR2 SYGVKD. V lost 6 bases, J lost 3 bases, and 2 bases stayed unmatched. This CDR3 is built from 12 residues. The CDR3 loop is CAISGTVYEQYF. The CDR3 DNA reads as TGTGCCATCAGCGGGACAGTCTACGAGCAGTACTTC.

J is TRBJ2-1 and V is TRBV7-2; the D is unclear. Trimming took off 3 bases at V and 9 bases at J, with 15 bases between the two ends. Germline lookup yields CDR1 SGHTA and CDR2 FQGNSA. The CDR3 is 14 amino acids. In nucleotides, the CDR3 is TGTGCCAGCAGCTTTACAAGCGACGTCGGTGAGCAGTTCTTC. Its translation: CASSFTSDVGEQFF.

The sample holds many counts of this clonotype. This chain uses TRBV7-2 with TRBJ2-1; the match to TRBD1 covers 8 bases. CDR1 and CDR2 (germline): SGHTA, FQGNSA. Losses at the gene ends were 4 bases for V and 0 bases for J; bases not matched to a gene: 5. CDR3 length equals 16 residues. The CDR3 region has the DNA TGTGCCAGCAGCTACGGACAGGGTAGCTCCTACAATGAGCAGTTCTTC. It translates to CASSYGQGSSYNEQFF.

This clonotype was found many times. The chain carries TRBV20-1 and TRBJ1-1, with D perhaps TRBD1 (6 bases). Trimming removed 6 bases from V and 1 base from J, with 6 bases in between. From germline, CDR1 is DFQATT and CDR2 SNEGSKA (reference sequence). CDR3 length: 11 residues. CDR3 residues: CSARGNTEAFF. The DNA for the CDR3 is TGCAGTGCCAGGGGGAACACTGAAGCTTTCTTT.